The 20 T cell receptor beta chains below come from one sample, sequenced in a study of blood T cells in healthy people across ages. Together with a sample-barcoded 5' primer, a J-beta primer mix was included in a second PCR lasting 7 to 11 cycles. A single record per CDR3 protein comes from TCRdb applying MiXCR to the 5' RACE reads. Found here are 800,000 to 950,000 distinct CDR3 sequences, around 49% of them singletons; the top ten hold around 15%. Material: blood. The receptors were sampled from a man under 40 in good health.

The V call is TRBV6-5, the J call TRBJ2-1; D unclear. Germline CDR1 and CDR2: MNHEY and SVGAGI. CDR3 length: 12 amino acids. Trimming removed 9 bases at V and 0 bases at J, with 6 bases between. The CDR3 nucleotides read TGTGCCAGTGTGGGCTCCTACAATGAGCAGTTCTTC. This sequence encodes CASVGSYNEQFF.

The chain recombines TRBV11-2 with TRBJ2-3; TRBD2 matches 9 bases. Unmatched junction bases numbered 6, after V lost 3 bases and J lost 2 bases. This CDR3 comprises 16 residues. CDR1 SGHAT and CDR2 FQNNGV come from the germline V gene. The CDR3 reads CASSFGAGGHTDTQYF. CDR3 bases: TGTGCCAGCAGCTTCGGAGCGGGGGGACACACAGATACGCAGTATTTT.

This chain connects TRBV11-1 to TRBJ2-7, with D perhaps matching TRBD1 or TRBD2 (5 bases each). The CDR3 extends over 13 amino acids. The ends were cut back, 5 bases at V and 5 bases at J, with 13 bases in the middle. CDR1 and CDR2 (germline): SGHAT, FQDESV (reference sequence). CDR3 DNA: TGTGCCAGCAGCGCAAACCGGGACCACGAGCAGTACTTC. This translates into CASSANRDHEQYF.

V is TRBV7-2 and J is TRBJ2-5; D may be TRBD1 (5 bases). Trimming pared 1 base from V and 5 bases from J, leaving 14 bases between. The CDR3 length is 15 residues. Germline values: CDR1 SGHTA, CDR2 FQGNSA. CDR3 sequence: CASSLGLQGGETQYF. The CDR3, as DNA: TGTGCCAGCAGCTTAGGTCTCCAGGGTGGGGAGACCCAGTACTTC.

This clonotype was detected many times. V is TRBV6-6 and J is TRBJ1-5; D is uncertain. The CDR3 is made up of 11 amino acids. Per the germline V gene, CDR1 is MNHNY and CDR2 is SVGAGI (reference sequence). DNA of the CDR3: TGTGCAGTGGGTAGCAATCAGCCCCAGCATTTT. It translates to CAVGSNQPQHF.

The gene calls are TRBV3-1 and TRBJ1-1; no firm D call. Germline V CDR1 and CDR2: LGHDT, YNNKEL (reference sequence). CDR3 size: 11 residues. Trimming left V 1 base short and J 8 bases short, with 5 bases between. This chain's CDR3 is CASSQAEEAFF. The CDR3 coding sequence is TGTGCCAGCAGCCAAGCAGAAGAAGCTTTCTTT. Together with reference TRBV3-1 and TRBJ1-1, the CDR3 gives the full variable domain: DTAVSQTPKYLVTQMGNDKSIKCEQNLGHDTMYWYKQDSKKFLKIMFSYNNKELIINETVPNRFSPKSPDKAHLNLHINSLELGDSAVYFCASSQAEEAFFGQGTRLTVV.

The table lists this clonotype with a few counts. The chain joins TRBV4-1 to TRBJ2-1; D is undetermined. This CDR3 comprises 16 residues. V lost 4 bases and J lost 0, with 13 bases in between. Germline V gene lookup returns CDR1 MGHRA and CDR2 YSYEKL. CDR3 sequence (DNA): TGCGCCAGCAGCCGATCGAGAGGTGGCTCCTACAATGAGCAGTTCTTC. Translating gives CASSRSRGGSYNEQFF.

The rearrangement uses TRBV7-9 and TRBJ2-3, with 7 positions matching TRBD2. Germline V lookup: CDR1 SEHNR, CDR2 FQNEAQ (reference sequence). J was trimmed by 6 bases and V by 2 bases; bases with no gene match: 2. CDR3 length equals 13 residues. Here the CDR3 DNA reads TGTGCCAGCAGCTTAATAGCGGGCGATACGCAGTATTTT. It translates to CASSLIAGDTQYF.

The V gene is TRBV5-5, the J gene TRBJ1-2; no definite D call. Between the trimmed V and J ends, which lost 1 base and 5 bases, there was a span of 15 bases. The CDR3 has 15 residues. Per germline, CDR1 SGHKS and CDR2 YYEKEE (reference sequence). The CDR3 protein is CASSLFPGLGYGYTF. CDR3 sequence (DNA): TGTGCCAGCAGCTTGTTCCCAGGACTGGGGTATGGCTACACCTTC.

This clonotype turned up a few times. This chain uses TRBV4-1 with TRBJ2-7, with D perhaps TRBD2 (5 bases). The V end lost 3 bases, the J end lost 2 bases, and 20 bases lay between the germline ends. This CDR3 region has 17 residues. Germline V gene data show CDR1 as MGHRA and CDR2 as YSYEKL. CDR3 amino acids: CASSQTWTARLAYEQYF. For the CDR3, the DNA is TGCGCCAGCAGCCAGACTTGGACTGCCCGACTTGCCTACGAGCAGTACTTC.

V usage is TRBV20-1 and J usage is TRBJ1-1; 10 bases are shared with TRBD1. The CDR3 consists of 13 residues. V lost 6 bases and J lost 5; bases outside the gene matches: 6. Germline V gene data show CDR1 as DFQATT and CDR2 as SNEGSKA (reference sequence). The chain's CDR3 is CSARRDRGTEAFF. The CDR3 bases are TGCAGTGCCCGAAGGGACAGGGGAACTGAAGCTTTCTTT.

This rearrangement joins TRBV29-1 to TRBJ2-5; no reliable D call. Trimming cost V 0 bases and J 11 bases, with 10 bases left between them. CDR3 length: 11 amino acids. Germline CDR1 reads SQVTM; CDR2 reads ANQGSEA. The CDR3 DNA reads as TGCAGCGTTGAAGACAACAATGAGCAGTACTTC. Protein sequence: CSVEDNNEQYF.

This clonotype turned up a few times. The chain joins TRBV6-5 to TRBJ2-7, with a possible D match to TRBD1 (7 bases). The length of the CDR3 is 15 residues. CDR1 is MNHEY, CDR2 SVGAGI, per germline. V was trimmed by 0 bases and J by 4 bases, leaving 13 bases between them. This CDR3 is CASSYSPGGHYEQYF. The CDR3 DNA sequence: TGTGCCAGCAGTTACTCGCCAGGGGGGCATTACGAGCAGTACTTC.

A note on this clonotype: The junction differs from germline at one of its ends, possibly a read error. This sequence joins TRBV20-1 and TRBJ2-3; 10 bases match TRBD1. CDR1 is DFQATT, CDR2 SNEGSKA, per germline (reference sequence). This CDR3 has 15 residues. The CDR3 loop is CSTRVGTGDTDTQYF. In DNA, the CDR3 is TGCAGTACTAGAGTTGGGACAGGGGATACAGATACGCAGTATTTT.

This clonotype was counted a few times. The CDR3 DNA is TGTGCCAGCAGCCGTCGTAAGAATGAGCAGTTCTTC. It codes for CASSRRKNEQFF. The chain links TRBV3-1 to TRBJ2-1; D remains ambiguous. CDR3 length: 12 amino acids. Germline V gives CDR1 LGHDT, CDR2 YNNKEL (reference sequence). The V end was cut by 4 bases, the J end by 7 bases, with 8 bases between.

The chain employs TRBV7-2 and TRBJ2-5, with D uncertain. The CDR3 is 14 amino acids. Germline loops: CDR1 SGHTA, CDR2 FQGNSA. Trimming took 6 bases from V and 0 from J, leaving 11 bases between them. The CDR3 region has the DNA TGTGCCAGCAGGTCGACTTTGTACCAAGAGACCCAGTACTTC. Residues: CASRSTLYQETQYF.

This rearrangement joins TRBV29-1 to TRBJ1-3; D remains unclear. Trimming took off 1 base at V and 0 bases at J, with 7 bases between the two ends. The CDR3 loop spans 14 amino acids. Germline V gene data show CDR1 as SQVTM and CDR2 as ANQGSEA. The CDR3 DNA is TGCAGCGTTGAAGGGCTTGACTCTGGAAACACCATATATTTT. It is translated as CSVEGLDSGNTIYF.

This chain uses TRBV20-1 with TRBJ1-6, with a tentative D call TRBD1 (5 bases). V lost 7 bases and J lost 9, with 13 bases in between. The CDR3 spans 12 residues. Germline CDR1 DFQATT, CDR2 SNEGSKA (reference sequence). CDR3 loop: CSEGELTSPLHF. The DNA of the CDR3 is TGCAGTGAAGGGGAACTGACTTCACCCCTCCACTTT.

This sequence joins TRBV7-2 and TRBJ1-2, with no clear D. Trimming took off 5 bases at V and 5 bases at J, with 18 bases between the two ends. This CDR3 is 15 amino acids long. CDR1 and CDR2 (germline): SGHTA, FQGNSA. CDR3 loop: CASSDDRMGDYGYTF. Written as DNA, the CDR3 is TGTGCCAGCAGCGACGACCGGATGGGAGATTATGGCTACACCTTC. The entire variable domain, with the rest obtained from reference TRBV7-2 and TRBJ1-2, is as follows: GAGVSQSPSNKVTEKGKDVELRCDPISGHTALYWYRQSLGQGLEFLIYFQGNSAPDKSGLPSDRFSAERTGGSVSTLTIQRTQQEDSAVYLCASSDDRMGDYGYTFGSGTRLTVV.

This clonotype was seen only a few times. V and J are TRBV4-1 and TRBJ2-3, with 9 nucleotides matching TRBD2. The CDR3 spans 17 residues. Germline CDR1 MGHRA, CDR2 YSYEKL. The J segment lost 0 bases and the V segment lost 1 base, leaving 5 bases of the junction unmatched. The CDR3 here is CASSQAPSGDSTDTQYF. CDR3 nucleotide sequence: TGCGCCAGCAGCCAAGCTCCTAGCGGGGACAGCACAGATACGCAGTATTTT.